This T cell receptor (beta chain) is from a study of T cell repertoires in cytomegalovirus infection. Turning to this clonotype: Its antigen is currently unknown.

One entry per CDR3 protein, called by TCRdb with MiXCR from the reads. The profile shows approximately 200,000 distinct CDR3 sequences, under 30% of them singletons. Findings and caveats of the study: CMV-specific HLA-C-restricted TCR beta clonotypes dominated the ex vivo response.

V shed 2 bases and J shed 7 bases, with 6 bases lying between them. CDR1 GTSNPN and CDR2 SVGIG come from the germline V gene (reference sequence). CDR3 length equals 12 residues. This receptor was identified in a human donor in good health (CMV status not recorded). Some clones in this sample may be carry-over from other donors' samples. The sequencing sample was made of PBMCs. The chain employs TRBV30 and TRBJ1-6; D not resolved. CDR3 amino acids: CAWSSRNSPLHF. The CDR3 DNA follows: TGTGCCTGGAGTAGCAGAAATTCACCCCTCCACTTT.